This T cell receptor beta chain was sequenced during a study of T cell repertoires in cytomegalovirus infection (dated 2019 in TCRdb). With respect to the entire study: Donor HLA type was relevant to the analysis, because carriage of CMV infection together with the matching HLA type was indicated by public TCR beta signatures.

Regarding this clonotype: The antigen it binds to is not known. There are no base qualities to consult, and no much larger clone falls within one base.

V loses 3 bases at its end and J loses 5 bases; junction bases beyond the gene matches: 8. There are 16 amino acids in the CDR3, from cysteine to phenylalanine inclusive. Of all the DNA, just the CDR3 is kept, 48 bases in frame from base 1. The germline V gene encodes CDR1 LNHDA and CDR2 SQIVND (reference sequence). Reads for this sample came from an Illumina HiSeq 1500. Clones were called with MiXCR by TCRdb after fastp trimmed the public reads at Q25, and only in-frame beta chains were retained. Each record represents a unique CDR3 protein, reported with the most common genes and DNA among its rows. The sample data list about 440,000 distinct CDR3 sequences, and roughly 31% of these were observed just once. 12% to 15% of the sample lies in the top ten. Results and caveats for the whole study, not just this receptor: The ex vivo response was dominated by HLA-C-restricted CMV-specific TCR beta clonotypes, which also provided the single most frequent clonotype in two of eight donors. Cumulative frequency of public TCR beta family members discriminated carriers of CMV infection plus the relevant HLA type in this cohort and an independent roughly 340-donor cohort.

Recombination linked TRBV19 to TRBJ2-3; TRBD2 matches 10 bases in the middle. This TCR was sampled from a human donor in good health (CMV status not recorded). Some clones in this sample may be carry-over from other donors' samples. The material sequenced was PBMCs. For the CDR3, the sequence is CASSMGSGGRGDTQYF. The DNA sequence is given as TGTGCCAGTAGTATGGGTAGCGGGGGGAGGGGAGATACGCAGTATTTT.